This entry features one T cell receptor beta chain sequence. This entry comes from a study of cytomegalovirus exposure and HLA in healthy donors. PCR was performed using 60 Vbeta and 13 Jbeta primers. The assay was immunoSEQ multiplex PCR, and TCRdb's table has in-frame clones only and misses some. The data contain approximately 190,000 clones, about 90% of them singletons. The CDR3 has 13 residues. V was cut by 5 bases and J by 3 bases, with 10 bases left in between. CDR1 SGHVS and CDR2 FNYEAQ come from the germline V gene. V gene TRBV7-6 combines with J gene TRBJ1-1, with D tentatively TRBD1 (6 bases). The sequenced sample consisted of PBMCs. The sequence came from a man aged 30-40 years in good health and CMV-seronegative. The CDR3 nucleotides read TGTGCCAGCAGCCCTACAGGGTACACTGAAGCTTTCTTT. Translation gives CASSPTGYTEAFF.